The 30 T cell receptor beta chains in this list originate from one sample, sequenced in a study of shared clonotypes between healthy human individuals. The data were produced by immunoSEQ multiplex PCR, yet TCRdb's version contains in-frame clones alone and is incomplete. Of millions of clones detected, around nine tenths appear once; the ten largest clones hold about 0.13%. Input material: naive CD4+ T cells sorted from blood. As for subset: CD45RA+ positively selected. The receptor source for this set is a man younger than 30 in good health.

With regard to this clone: At the DNA level, this CDR3 is encoded by other sequences in the same sample as well. V usage is TRBV11-2 and J usage is TRBJ1-6, with D possibly TRBD1 on 5 matching bases. Trimming removed 0 bases from V and 9 bases from J, with 9 bases in between. The CDR3 consists of 14 residues. Germline V gene data show CDR1 as SGHAT and CDR2 as FQNNGV. CDR3 sequence (DNA): TGTGCCAGCAGCTTAGATGGGACGGGTTCACCCCTCCACTTT. Amino acids: CASSLDGTGSPLHF.

The rearrangement joins TRBV13 to TRBJ2-1; 13 bases match TRBD2. J was trimmed by 12 bases and V by 2 bases; bases with no gene match: 10. The CDR3 is made up of 16 amino acids. From germline, CDR1 is PRHDT and CDR2 FYEKMQ (reference sequence). The CDR3 sequence is CASSLNLRTSGGTQFF. DNA of the CDR3: TGTGCCAGCAGCTTAAACCTTAGGACTAGCGGGGGAACGCAGTTCTTC.

The V call is TRBV11-2, the J call TRBJ1-4; maybe TRBD1 (6 bases). Trimming left V 0 bases short and J 6 bases short, with 20 bases between. The V gene's germline CDR1 is SGHAT and CDR2 FQNNGV. The CDR3 has 18 amino acids. The CDR3 spells CASSLDFGGGRTYEKLFF. For the CDR3, the DNA is TGTGCCAGCAGCTTAGATTTCGGAGGGGGGCGTACTTATGAAAAACTGTTTTTT. The variable domain in full, completed from reference TRBV11-2 and TRBJ1-4, reads EAGVAQSPRYKIIEKRQSVAFWCNPISGHATLYWYQQILGQGPKLLIQFQNNGVVDDSQLPKDRFSAERLKGVDSTLKIQPAKLEDSAVYLCASSLDFGGGRTYEKLFFGSGTQLSVL.

The V gene is TRBV6-1, the J gene TRBJ2-4; 7 nucleotides agree with TRBD1. The CDR3 totals 14 residues. CDR1 MNHNS and CDR2 SASEGT come from the germline V gene. Unmatched junction bases numbered 3, after V lost 5 bases and J lost 2 bases. The CDR3: CASSTTGSKNIQYF. In DNA form, the CDR3 reads TGTGCCAGCAGTACGACAGGGTCCAAAAACATTCAGTACTTC.

The chain couples TRBV10-1 to TRBJ2-7; 10 bases map to TRBD2. Germline V CDR1 and CDR2: WNHNN, SYGVQD (reference sequence). There are 15 residues in the CDR3. Trimming removed 3 bases from V and 4 bases from J; junction bases left unmatched: 6. The CDR3 sequence is CASSDPSGGVYEQYF. The CDR3 DNA sequence: TGCGCCAGCAGTGACCCTAGCGGGGGCGTTTACGAGCAGTACTTC.

This clone was observed a handful of times. The gene calls are TRBV9 and TRBJ1-1; the D is unclear. This CDR3 comprises 14 residues. From germline, CDR1 is SGDLS and CDR2 YYNGEE. Between the trimmed V and J ends, which lost 4 bases and 6 bases, there was a span of 16 bases. The DNA for the CDR3 is TGTGCCAGCAGCCCCGGTAGTGGGGTCTCTGAAGCTTTCTTT. This encodes CASSPGSGVSEAFF.

This chain links TRBV10-3 with TRBJ2-5, with D hard to call. Germline values: CDR1 ENHRY, CDR2 SYGVKD. Between the trimmed V and J ends, which lost 6 bases and 6 bases, there was a span of 14 bases. This CDR3 comprises 13 residues. The CDR3 loop reads CAISYDPYKTQYF. In DNA form, the CDR3 reads TGTGCCATCAGCTACGACCCCTACAAGACCCAGTACTTC.

The J gene is TRBJ2-5, the V gene TRBV5-4; D is possibly TRBD1 or TRBD2 (5 bases each). In germline, CDR1 is SGHNT, CDR2 YYREEE (reference sequence). V lost 2 bases and J 2 bases, leaving 10 bases between the germline ends. The CDR3 runs 14 residues. CDR3 DNA sequence: TGTGCCAGCAGCTTTACGGGACGGCAAGAGACCCAGTACTTC. Translated: CASSFTGRQETQYF.

Of note for this clone: Other nucleotide sequences in the sample specify the same CDR3. The chain has TRBV18 and TRBJ1-1; TRBD1 matches 9 bases. CDR1 is KGHSH, CDR2 LQKENI, per germline. This CDR3 has 14 amino acids. The V and J ends lost 5 bases and 1 base, in that order; junction bases with no gene match: 2. The CDR3: CASSRGQGNTEAFF. Here the CDR3 DNA reads TGTGCCAGCTCAAGGGGACAGGGGAACACTGAAGCTTTCTTT.

The V call is TRBV6-1, the J call TRBJ2-3; D call uncertain. Germline V gene data show CDR1 as MNHNS and CDR2 as SASEGT. V lost 4 bases, J lost 5 bases, and 10 bases lay in between. The CDR3 length is 13 residues. The CDR3 DNA sequence: TGTGCCAGCAGTGTTAGTTGGGTAGATACGCAGTATTTT. This sequence encodes CASSVSWVDTQYF.

The chain uses TRBV2 and TRBJ2-2; D call uncertain. Germline CDR1 SNHLY, CDR2 FYNNEI. V was clipped by 5 bases and J by 4 bases, with 11 bases between them. CDR3 length: 14 residues. CDR3 residues: CASSMRALTGELFF. For the CDR3, the DNA is TGTGCCAGCAGTATGCGAGCGCTCACCGGGGAGCTGTTTTTT.

The gene calls are TRBV9 and TRBJ2-1; D might be TRBD2 (6 bases). The CDR3 runs 15 residues. The germline CDR1 and CDR2 sequences are SGDLS and YYNGEE. V lost 4 bases, J lost 4 bases, and 15 bases lay in between. The CDR3 DNA reads TGTGCCAGCAGCCCGAGGGGACTCCTATACAATGAGCAGTTCTTC. It specifies CASSPRGLLYNEQFF. The variable domain in full, completed from reference TRBV9 and TRBJ2-1, reads DSGVTQTPKHLITATGQRVTLRCSPRSGDLSVYWYQQSLDQGLQFLIQYYNGEERAKGNILERFSAQQFPDLHSELNLSSLELGDSALYFCASSPRGLLYNEQFFGPGTRLTVL.

The CDR3 nucleotides read TGTGCCAGCAGTCGGGGGGGAAGAGCAGATACGCAGTATTTT. Protein product: CASSRGGRADTQYF. The rearrangement uses TRBV6-5 and TRBJ2-3; 8 bases fit TRBD2. The length of the CDR3 is 14 residues. V lost 5 bases, J lost 4 bases, and 5 bases stayed unmatched. Germline assignment: CDR1 MNHEY and CDR2 SVGAGI.

CDR3 residues: CASSLVSANTGELFF. CDR3 nucleotides: TGCGCCAGCAGCTTGGTAAGCGCGAACACCGGGGAGCTGTTTTTT. The chain links TRBV5-1 to TRBJ2-2; D is ambiguous. The CDR3 is made up of 15 amino acids. CDR1 SGHRS and CDR2 YFSETQ come from the germline V gene. Trimming shortened V by 0 bases and J by 0 bases, and 6 bases separated the two germline ends.

V and J are TRBV10-3 and TRBJ2-7; D is undetermined. V gave up 8 bases and J gave up 3 bases, with 14 bases separating them. This CDR3 has 13 residues. Germline V CDR1 and CDR2: ENHRY, SYGVKD. CDR3 sequence reads: CAICPAPFYEQYF. The DNA of the CDR3 is TGTGCCATCTGTCCGGCCCCATTCTACGAGCAGTACTTC.

This clone was observed a single time. This chain links TRBV6-5 with TRBJ2-7, with 15 bases lining up with TRBD2. V shed 5 bases, J shed 4 bases, and the junction held 3 bases outside the gene matches. CDR1 is MNHEY, CDR2 SVGAGI, per germline. The CDR3 totals 15 residues. The CDR3 coding sequence is TGTGCCAGCAGTGGGACTAGCGGGGGGCCTTACGAGCAGTACTTC. Its translation is CASSGTSGGPYEQYF.

V gene TRBV19 combines with J gene TRBJ1-5; no clear D gene. The germline V gene encodes CDR1 LNHDA and CDR2 SQIVND (reference sequence). Trimming cost V 5 bases and J 0 bases, with 8 bases left between them. The CDR3 totals 14 residues. The DNA of the CDR3 is TGTGCCAGTAGTCCCTACACTAGCAATCAGCCCCAGCATTTT. Protein: CASSPYTSNQPQHF.

This clone was counted a single time. The chain recombines TRBV6-5 with TRBJ2-3; TRBD1 matches 7 bases. V was pared by 5 bases and J by 9 bases, with 5 bases of the junction left unmatched. CDR1 MNHEY and CDR2 SVGAGI come from the germline V gene. The CDR3 has 12 residues. The CDR3 protein is CASSLDRATQYF. DNA of the CDR3: TGTGCCAGCAGTCTTGACAGGGCCACGCAGTATTTT.

The CDR3 bases are TGTGCCAGCAGTGCCGCCCGGGTGGGATCCTATAATTCACCCCTCCACTTT. It specifies CASSAARVGSYNSPLHF. The V and J genes are TRBV7-6 and TRBJ1-6; D is unclear. This CDR3 comprises 17 residues. Germline V CDR1 and CDR2: SGHVS, FNYEAQ. V shed 6 bases and J shed 1 base, with 16 bases lying between them.

The V gene is TRBV21-1, the J gene TRBJ2-7; the table's D call of TRBD2 was not tested on the DNA. TRBV21-1 is labeled a pseudogene. There are 16 residues in the CDR3. This chain's CDR3 is CASSKVAGDEFYEQYF. The CDR3, as DNA: TGTGCCAGCAGCAAAGTAGCGGGGGACGAATTCTACGAGCAGTACTTC.

Comment on this clone: Other DNA variants within this sample encode the same CDR3. This chain links TRBV7-9 with TRBJ1-1; no firm D call. V gave up 1 base and J gave up 0 bases, with 6 bases separating them. CDR3 length: 14 residues. CDR1 is SEHNR, CDR2 FQNEAQ, per germline (reference sequence). The CDR3 nucleotides read TGTGCCAGCAGCTTAGGCCAAATGAACACTGAAGCTTTCTTT. This sequence encodes CASSLGQMNTEAFF.

The chain combines TRBV5-1 with TRBJ1-2; 8 bases fit TRBD1. This CDR3 region has 15 residues. Losses at the gene ends were 5 bases for V and 5 bases for J; bases not matched to a gene: 11. Germline V gene data show CDR1 as SGHRS and CDR2 as YFSETQ. The chain's CDR3 is CASRQGATGEYGYTF. The CDR3 DNA sequence: TGCGCCAGCAGGCAGGGGGCGACTGGAGAATATGGCTACACCTTC.

The CDR3 protein is CASSSIPGTKGDTEAFF. CDR3 sequence (DNA): TGTGCCAGCAGCTCCATCCCCGGGACAAAGGGTGACACTGAAGCTTTCTTT. The V and J genes are TRBV11-2 and TRBJ1-1, with D possibly being TRBD1 (6 bases). CDR1 is SGHAT, CDR2 FQNNGV, per germline. The CDR3 totals 17 residues. V gave up 4 bases and J gave up 3 bases, with 21 bases separating them.

The V and J genes are TRBV6-4 and TRBJ1-3; D call uncertain. V lost 6 bases and J 2 bases, leaving 14 bases between the germline ends. CDR1 and CDR2 (germline): MRHNA, SNTAGT. This CDR3 region has 15 residues. CDR3 DNA sequence: TGTGCCAGCAGGGAACAGCTCCCCACTGGAAACACCATATATTTT. Residues: CASREQLPTGNTIYF.

The rearrangement uses TRBV5-1 and TRBJ2-7; D may be TRBD1 (7 bases). The CDR3 is 15 amino acids. The ends were cut back, 7 bases at V and 2 bases at J, with 19 bases in the middle. Germline CDR1 reads SGHRS; CDR2 reads YFSETQ. The CDR3 is CASVQMAGGPYEQYF. DNA of the CDR3: TGCGCCAGCGTTCAAATGGCAGGGGGGCCCTACGAGCAGTACTTC.

In its sample, this clone was seen a few times. The chain links TRBV19 to TRBJ1-6; a weak D match, TRBD1 (6 bases). CDR1 LNHDA and CDR2 SQIVND come from the germline V gene (reference sequence). The CDR3 is 16 amino acids. The V gene lost 3 bases and the J gene lost 10 bases, with 19 bases spanning the gap. CDR3: CASSIGPGAEGSPLHF. The DNA of the CDR3 is TGTGCCAGTAGTATTGGGCCGGGGGCAGAGGGATCACCCCTCCACTTT.

The chain employs TRBV19 and TRBJ1-5; D perhaps matches TRBD1 (6 bases). The CDR3 loop spans 17 amino acids. The V end lost 2 bases, the J end lost 0 bases, and 14 bases lay between the germline ends. Germline-derived CDR1 and CDR2 are LNHDA and SQIVND (reference sequence). The CDR3 spells CASSIKWSGDSNQPQHF. CDR3 DNA sequence: TGTGCCAGTAGTATAAAGTGGTCAGGGGATAGCAATCAGCCCCAGCATTTT.

The V gene is TRBV5-1, the J gene TRBJ1-6; 7 positions agree with TRBD1. V shed 8 bases and J 7 bases; nucleotides not matched to a gene: 21. The length of the CDR3 is 18 residues. Germline lookup yields CDR1 SGHRS and CDR2 YFSETQ. The CDR3 loop reads CARSRSDRTGTENSPLHF. In DNA form, the CDR3 reads TGCGCCAGATCCAGATCTGACAGAACCGGGACAGAAAATTCACCCCTCCACTTT.

This chain connects TRBV5-1 to TRBJ1-3; no definite D call. Germline V CDR1 and CDR2: SGHRS, YFSETQ. The CDR3 loop spans 15 amino acids. Deletions cut 0 bases from V and 0 bases from J, with 7 bases between. In DNA form, the CDR3 reads TGCGCCAGCAGCTTGGAGGCGGACTCTGGAAACACCATATATTTT. This codes for CASSLEADSGNTIYF.

The V gene is TRBV6-1, the J gene TRBJ1-2, with D maybe TRBD1 (6 bases). Deletions cut 2 bases from V and 4 bases from J, with 8 bases between. CDR1 and CDR2 from the germline V gene are MNHNS and SASEGT. CDR3 length: 13 amino acids. The CDR3 nucleotides read TGTGCCAGCAGTGAAACAGGGAGCTATGGCTACACCTTC. Protein: CASSETGSYGYTF.